This entry lists 18 T cell receptor beta chains sequenced from one sample in a study of control samples from healthy donors and cancer patients. Profiled with immunoSEQ multiplex PCR; TCRdb holds only in-frame clones, not every one. The repertoire includes 150,000 to 200,000 clones, 70% to 90% of them detected once, and about 11% sits in the top ten. Source material: blood. The receptors were sampled from a man aged 25-45 years in good health.

The rearrangement uses TRBV29-1 and TRBJ1-1; TRBD1 matches 8 bases. V lost 6 bases, J lost 6 bases, and 12 bases stayed unmatched. The CDR3 has 14 residues. The germline CDR1 and CDR2 sequences are SQVTM and ANQGSEA. In DNA form, the CDR3 reads TGCAGCGTCCGAAATGGACAGGGAGGCCCTGAAGCTTTCTTT. It translates to CSVRNGQGGPEAFF.

The V gene is TRBV4-3, the J gene TRBJ1-5; TRBD1 matches at 8 bases. The V segment lost 2 bases and the J segment 6 bases; nucleotides outside the gene matches: 9. CDR3 length: 16 residues. Germline CDR1 and CDR2: LGHNA and YSLEER. The DNA for the CDR3 is TGCGCCAGCAGCCAAACTACAGGGGGTGTAGGTCAGCCCCAGCATTTT. Its protein product is CASSQTTGGVGQPQHF.

The chain has TRBV27 and TRBJ1-1, with no clear D. Germline CDR1 is MNHEY and CDR2 is SMNVEV (reference sequence). This CDR3 spans 13 amino acids. The V and J ends lost 0 bases and 3 bases respectively, with 5 bases between them. In nucleotides, the CDR3 is TGTGCCAGCAGTTTATCGACCTACACTGAAGCTTTCTTT. Translation gives CASSLSTYTEAFF.

The rearrangement joins TRBV3-1 (or the pseudogene TRBV3-2) to TRBJ1-3, with D perhaps matching TRBD1 (5 bases). The CDR3 is 17 residues long. The germline CDR1 and CDR2 sequences are LGHDT and YNNKEL (reference sequence). Trimming removed 4 bases from V and 4 bases from J, with 20 bases in between. The CDR3 loop reads CASSLDSRVFWGNTIYF. In nucleotides, the CDR3 is TGTGCCAGCAGCCTCGATTCCAGGGTATTTTGGGGAAACACCATATATTTT.

The chain employs TRBV13 and TRBJ1-1, with a possible D match to TRBD1 (5 bases). Trimming cost V 1 base and J 10 bases, with 10 bases left between them. The V gene's germline CDR1 is PRHDT and CDR2 FYEKMQ (reference sequence). This CDR3 has 12 amino acids. Here the CDR3 DNA reads TGTGCCAGCAGCTTAGAAAGTGGGGGAGCTTTCTTT. It yields the protein CASSLESGGAFF.

The chain is built from TRBV2 and TRBJ1-2, with D uncertain. Germline V gene data show CDR1 as SNHLY and CDR2 as FYNNEI. Between the trimmed V and J ends, which lost 2 bases and 4 bases, there was a span of 8 bases. The CDR3 spans 13 residues. CDR3 residues: CASSEQEVYGYTF. Here the CDR3 DNA reads TGTGCCAGCAGTGAACAGGAAGTCTATGGCTACACCTTC.

This sequence joins TRBV5-1 and TRBJ2-7; D not certain. V was shortened by 0 bases and J by 4 bases, with 8 bases between the two germline ends. The CDR3 loop spans 13 amino acids. Germline CDR1 and CDR2: SGHRS and YFSETQ. The CDR3 protein is CASSLGELYEQYF. CDR3 nucleotides: TGCGCCAGCAGCTTGGGCGAACTATACGAGCAGTACTTC. Together with reference TRBV5-1 and TRBJ2-7, the CDR3 gives the full variable domain: KAGVTQTPRYLIKTRGQQVTLSCSPISGHRSVSWYQQTPGQGLQFLFEYFSETQRNKGNFPGRFSGRQFSNSRSEMNVSTLELGDSALYLCASSLGELYEQYFGPGTRLTVT.

The rearrangement links TRBV9 to TRBJ2-3; D is perhaps TRBD1 (6 bases). This CDR3 region has 15 residues. Germline V gives CDR1 SGDLS, CDR2 YYNGEE. The V and J ends lost 0 bases and 2 bases respectively, with 10 bases between them. The CDR3 nucleotides read TGTGCCAGCAGCGTAGGGCAGGGGTCCACAGATACGCAGTATTTT. It yields the protein CASSVGQGSTDTQYF.

The chain is built from TRBV9 and TRBJ1-1; 9 bases match TRBD1. V lost 3 bases to trimming and J lost 0 bases; unmatched junction nucleotides: 3. Germline CDR1 is SGDLS and CDR2 is YYNGEE. The CDR3 is 15 residues long. This CDR3 reads CASSAGQGMNTEAFF. CDR3 coding DNA: TGTGCCAGCAGCGCCGGACAGGGGATGAACACTGAAGCTTTCTTT.

This rearrangement joins TRBV19 to TRBJ2-2; TRBD2 aligns across 8 bases. The J segment lost 2 bases and the V segment lost 7 bases, leaving 9 bases of the junction unmatched. From germline, CDR1 is LNHDA and CDR2 SQIVND (reference sequence). CDR3 length: 16 amino acids. The CDR3 region is CASIDGGGTNTGELFF. CDR3 sequence (DNA): TGTGCCAGTATCGATGGCGGGGGGACTAACACCGGGGAGCTGTTTTTT.

This chain joins TRBV25-1 and TRBJ1-3, with D possibly TRBD1 on 5 matching bases. V dropped 8 bases and J dropped 0 bases, with 20 bases sitting between them. The CDR3 runs 17 residues. Germline V lookup: CDR1 MGHDK, CDR2 SYGVNS. The CDR3 coding sequence is TGTGCCAGCGCACCAACCGGGACCTTATTCTCTGGAAACACCATATATTTT. Protein product: CASAPTGTLFSGNTIYF.

This chain uses TRBV2 with TRBJ2-5; D uncertain. This CDR3 contains 16 residues. CDR1 SNHLY and CDR2 FYNNEI come from the germline V gene. V was trimmed by 3 bases and J by 0 bases, leaving 14 bases between them. The CDR3 bases are TGTGCCAGCAGTGAGGTGGCTGACCTGGACCAAGAGACCCAGTACTTC. It translates to CASSEVADLDQETQYF.

The chain employs TRBV6-2 or TRBV6-3 and TRBJ1-5, with TRBD1 as a possible D gene (6 bases). CDR1 and CDR2 from the germline V gene are MNHEY and SVGEGT. V was trimmed by 5 bases and J by 1 base, leaving 21 bases between them. The CDR3 covers 18 residues. The CDR3 region is CASSRQAGKSGSNQPQHF. The CDR3 DNA is TGTGCCAGCAGTAGACAGGCCGGAAAGTCGGGGAGCAATCAGCCCCAGCATTTT.

The rearrangement links TRBV6-1 to TRBJ2-5, with D perhaps TRBD1 (5 bases). Germline V gene data show CDR1 as MNHNS and CDR2 as SASEGT. The CDR3 contains 18 residues. V was trimmed by 2 bases and J by 0 bases, leaving 19 bases between them. This CDR3 is CASSESSGIYFYQETQYF. Here the CDR3 DNA reads TGTGCCAGCAGTGAATCGTCAGGGATTTACTTCTACCAAGAGACCCAGTACTTC.

The CDR3 DNA reads as TGTGCCAGCATCACAGGAGCGGGGGGGAAAGATACGCAGTATTTT. This codes for CASITGAGGKDTQYF. J is TRBJ2-3 and V is TRBV6-6, with 10 bases fitting TRBD2. This CDR3 region has 15 residues. V lost 7 bases and J lost 5; bases outside the gene matches: 9. Germline loops: CDR1 MNHNY, CDR2 SVGAGI (reference sequence).

V is TRBV2 and J is TRBJ1-3; D unclear. The ends were cut back, 4 bases at V and 4 bases at J, with 5 bases in the middle. CDR1 is SNHLY and CDR2 is FYNNEI in the germline V gene. The CDR3 is made up of 12 amino acids. This CDR3 is CASSGQGNTIYF. CDR3 in DNA: TGTGCCAGCAGTGGCCAGGGAAACACCATATATTTT.

This chain connects TRBV3-1 (or the pseudogene TRBV3-2) to TRBJ1-5; D gene ambiguous. Germline V gene lookup returns CDR1 LGHDT and CDR2 YNNKEL (reference sequence). Deletions cut 1 base from V and 2 bases from J, with 12 bases between. CDR3 length: 16 amino acids. CDR3 sequence: CASSQGGAWGNQPQHF. In DNA, the CDR3 is TGTGCCAGCAGCCAAGGGGGAGCGTGGGGCAATCAGCCCCAGCATTTT.

This sequence joins TRBV2 and TRBJ1-1, with D possibly matching TRBD1 (5 bases). CDR1 and CDR2 (germline): SNHLY, FYNNEI. This CDR3 has 13 residues. With 6 bases removed from V and 1 base from J, the gap between germline ends came to 9 bases. The CDR3 nucleotides are TGTGCCAGCAGGGATGACAGGAACACTGAAGCTTTCTTT. It encodes CASRDDRNTEAFF.